This is a list of T cell receptor beta chains from one sample in a study of T-cell memory formation after mild COVID-19. TCRdb re-called the 5' RACE reads with MiXCR, one entry per CDR3 protein. The sample contains about 560,000 distinct CDR3 sequences, 17% of which appear only once. Sequencing was performed on PBMCs or a T cell subset sorted from them (not recorded which). The receptors originated from an adult woman who had mild COVID-19 (a few samples of this study predate the infection). Cell type and time point are not known. The CDR3 runs from the conserved cysteine through the conserved F or W. Fields, in order: V gene, CDR3 length, D gene, J gene, clone size, CDR3 protein, CDR3 DNA. A D gene is named only where the DNA matches it firmly. Clone size is shown for a subset of rows, as once, few, many or a class of expanded clone.

v_call: TRBV7-9
cdr3_length: 14
d_call: TRBD2
j_call: TRBJ2-5
clone_size: few
cdr3_aa: CASSRAGGRETQYF
cdr3_nt: TGTGCCAGCAGCAGAGCGGGGGGCCGGGAGACCCAGTACTTC

v_call: TRBV27
cdr3_length: 17
d_call: .
j_call: TRBJ1-1
clone_size: .
cdr3_aa: CASSLRISDRKNTEAFF
cdr3_nt: TGTGCCAGCAGTTTAAGGATCAGTGATCGCAAGAACACTGAAGCTTTCTTT

v_call: TRBV9
cdr3_length: 16
d_call: .
j_call: TRBJ1-1
clone_size: .
cdr3_aa: CASSVAEDASRPEAFF
cdr3_nt: TGTGCCAGCAGCGTAGCGGAGGACGCCTCGAGGCCTGAAGCTTTCTTT

v_call: TRBV11-2
cdr3_length: 13
d_call: TRBD2
j_call: TRBJ2-1
clone_size: .
cdr3_aa: CASSTPGGNEQFF
cdr3_nt: TGTGCCAGCAGCACACCGGGAGGTAATGAGCAGTTCTTC

v_call: TRBV24-1
cdr3_length: 13
d_call: .
j_call: TRBJ2-1
clone_size: .
cdr3_aa: CATGGVSANEQFF
cdr3_nt: TGTGCCACCGGGGGCGTGTCTGCCAATGAGCAGTTCTTC

v_call: TRBV7-3
cdr3_length: 18
d_call: TRBD2
j_call: TRBJ2-1
clone_size: .
cdr3_aa: CASSLIHTAGVWRNEQFF
cdr3_nt: TGTGCCAGCAGCTTAATTCATACGGCGGGAGTTTGGCGCAATGAGCAGTTCTTC

v_call: TRBV20-1
cdr3_length: 15
d_call: TRBD2
j_call: TRBJ2-7
clone_size: .
cdr3_aa: CSAQGLAGVVNEQYF
cdr3_nt: TGCAGTGCTCAGGGACTAGCGGGAGTGGTAAACGAGCAGTACTTC

v_call: TRBV27
cdr3_length: 14
d_call: .
j_call: TRBJ2-1
clone_size: few
cdr3_aa: CASSFGGNFNEQFF
cdr3_nt: TGTGCCAGCAGTTTCGGCGGGAACTTCAATGAGCAGTTCTTC

v_call: TRBV7-2
cdr3_length: 15
d_call: .
j_call: TRBJ2-7
clone_size: many
cdr3_aa: CASSLDLRGYGGQYF
cdr3_nt: TGTGCCAGCAGCTTAGATCTTAGGGGCTACGGGGGGCAGTACTTC

v_call: TRBV20-1
cdr3_length: 12
d_call: .
j_call: TRBJ1-3
clone_size: .
cdr3_aa: CSARGSGNTIYF
cdr3_nt: TGCAGTGCTAGGGGCTCTGGAAACACCATATATTTT

v_call: TRBV2
cdr3_length: 16
d_call: TRBD1
j_call: TRBJ1-1
clone_size: few
cdr3_aa: CASSGFGTGGNTEAFF
cdr3_nt: TGTGCCAGCAGTGGCTTTGGGACAGGGGGGAACACTGAAGCTTTCTTT

v_call: TRBV29-1
cdr3_length: 14
d_call: TRBD2
j_call: TRBJ2-7
clone_size: .
cdr3_aa: CSVEDSRGVYEQYF
cdr3_nt: TGCAGCGTTGAAGACTCGCGGGGGGTTTACGAGCAGTACTTC

v_call: TRBV12-3/TRBV12-4
cdr3_length: 11
d_call: .
j_call: TRBJ2-4
clone_size: .
cdr3_aa: CASSRENIQYF
cdr3_nt: TGTGCCAGCAGCAGGGAAAACATTCAGTACTTC

v_call: TRBV7-8
cdr3_length: 15
d_call: .
j_call: TRBJ2-1
clone_size: .
cdr3_aa: CASSATRGIRSEQFF
cdr3_nt: TGTGCCAGCAGCGCTACGCGAGGGATACGTAGTGAGCAGTTCTTC

v_call: TRBV21-1
cdr3_length: 15
d_call: .
j_call: TRBJ1-5
clone_size: few
cdr3_aa: CASSKPVLSNQPQHF
cdr3_nt: TGTGCCAGCAGCAAACCAGTTCTTAGCAATCAGCCCCAGCATTTT

v_call: TRBV6-2/TRBV6-3
cdr3_length: 14
d_call: .
j_call: TRBJ2-7
clone_size: .
cdr3_aa: CASFGGGATYEQYF
cdr3_nt: TGTGCCAGTTTCGGTGGGGGAGCCACCTACGAGCAGTACTTC

v_call: TRBV10-3
cdr3_length: 16
d_call: TRBD1
j_call: TRBJ1-1
clone_size: .
cdr3_aa: CAISDVQGAAGIQAFF
cdr3_nt: TGTGCCATCAGTGATGTCCAGGGGGCGGCGGGGATTCAAGCTTTCTTT

v_call: TRBV20-1
cdr3_length: 15
d_call: TRBD2
j_call: TRBJ2-7
clone_size: .
cdr3_aa: CSAEAITSEVYEQYF
cdr3_nt: TGCAGTGCTGAGGCGATTACTAGCGAAGTGTACGAGCAGTACTTC

v_call: TRBV5-5
cdr3_length: 13
d_call: TRBD2
j_call: TRBJ2-1
clone_size: many
cdr3_aa: CARGRASYNEQFF
cdr3_nt: TGTGCCCGCGGGAGGGCCTCCTACAATGAGCAGTTCTTC

v_call: TRBV3-1
cdr3_length: 12
d_call: .
j_call: TRBJ1-1
clone_size: .
cdr3_aa: CASSQLATEAFF
cdr3_nt: TGTGCCAGCAGCCAACTGGCCACTGAAGCTTTCTTT

v_call: TRBV15
cdr3_length: 14
d_call: TRBD2
j_call: TRBJ2-1
clone_size: few
cdr3_aa: CATRFLAGDYEQFF
cdr3_nt: TGTGCCACCAGGTTTTTAGCGGGAGACTATGAGCAGTTCTTC

v_call: TRBV2
cdr3_length: 14
d_call: TRBD1
j_call: TRBJ1-1
clone_size: .
cdr3_aa: CASSLGQGGNEAFF
cdr3_nt: TGTGCCAGCAGCTTGGGACAGGGGGGTAATGAAGCTTTCTTT

v_call: TRBV29-1
cdr3_length: 15
d_call: TRBD1
j_call: TRBJ2-7
clone_size: .
cdr3_aa: CSVEKRETGAYEQYF
cdr3_nt: TGCAGCGTTGAAAAACGAGAGACAGGGGCTTACGAGCAGTACTTC

v_call: TRBV4-2
cdr3_length: 15
d_call: .
j_call: TRBJ2-4
clone_size: few
cdr3_aa: CASSQAPGAKNIQYF
cdr3_nt: TGTGCCAGCAGCCAAGCCCCGGGAGCCAAAAACATTCAGTACTTC

v_call: TRBV2
cdr3_length: 14
d_call: .
j_call: TRBJ2-2
clone_size: .
cdr3_aa: CASGAQGVTGELFF
cdr3_nt: TGTGCCAGCGGGGCTCAGGGAGTTACCGGGGAGCTGTTTTTT

v_call: TRBV12-3/TRBV12-4
cdr3_length: 15
d_call: TRBD1
j_call: TRBJ1-1
clone_size: .
cdr3_aa: CATLRDRGFNTEAFF
cdr3_nt: TGTGCCACCCTCCGGGACAGGGGCTTTAACACTGAAGCTTTCTTT

v_call: TRBV25-1
cdr3_length: 15
d_call: TRBD1
j_call: TRBJ1-4
clone_size: .
cdr3_aa: CASRGLGQGGEKLFF
cdr3_nt: TGTGCCAGCAGGGGACTGGGACAGGGTGGCGAAAAACTGTTTTTT